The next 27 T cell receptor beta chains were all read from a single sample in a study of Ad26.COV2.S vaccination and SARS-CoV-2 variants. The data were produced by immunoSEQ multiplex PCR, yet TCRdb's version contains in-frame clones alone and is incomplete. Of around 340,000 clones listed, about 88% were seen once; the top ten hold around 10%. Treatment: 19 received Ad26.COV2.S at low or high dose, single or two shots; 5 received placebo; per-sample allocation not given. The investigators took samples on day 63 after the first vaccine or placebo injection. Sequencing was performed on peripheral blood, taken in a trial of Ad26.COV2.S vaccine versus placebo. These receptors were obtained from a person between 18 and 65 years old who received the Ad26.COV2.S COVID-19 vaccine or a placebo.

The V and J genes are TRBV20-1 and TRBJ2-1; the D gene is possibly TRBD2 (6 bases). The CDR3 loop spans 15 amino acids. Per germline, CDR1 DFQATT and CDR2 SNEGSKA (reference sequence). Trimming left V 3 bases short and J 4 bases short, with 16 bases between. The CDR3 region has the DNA TGCAGTGCTAGTCCGGCGGGATGGGAATACAATGAGCAGTTCTTC. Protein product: CSASPAGWEYNEQFF.

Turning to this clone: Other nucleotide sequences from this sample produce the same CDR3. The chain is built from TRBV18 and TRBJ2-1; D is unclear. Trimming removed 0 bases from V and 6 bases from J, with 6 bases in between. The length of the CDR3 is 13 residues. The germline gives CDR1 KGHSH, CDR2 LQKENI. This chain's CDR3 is CASSPPSSNEQFF. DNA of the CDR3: TGTGCCAGCTCACCACCGTCTAGCAATGAGCAGTTCTTC.

CDR3 bases: TGTGCCAGCAGTTACGACGGAAACACTGAAGCTTTCTTT. Translated, it gives CASSYDGNTEAFF. The J gene is TRBJ1-1, the V gene TRBV6-6; no clear D gene. CDR3 length: 13 amino acids. Deletions cut 2 bases from V and 2 bases from J, with 6 bases between. CDR1 is MNHNY, CDR2 SVGAGI, per germline (reference sequence).

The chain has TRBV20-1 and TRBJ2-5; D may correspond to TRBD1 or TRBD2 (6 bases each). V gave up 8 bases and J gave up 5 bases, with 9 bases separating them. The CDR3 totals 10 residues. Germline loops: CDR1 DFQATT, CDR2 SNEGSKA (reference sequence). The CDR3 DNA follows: TGCAGTCAAGGGGGGGAGACCCAGTACTTC. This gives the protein CSQGGETQYF.

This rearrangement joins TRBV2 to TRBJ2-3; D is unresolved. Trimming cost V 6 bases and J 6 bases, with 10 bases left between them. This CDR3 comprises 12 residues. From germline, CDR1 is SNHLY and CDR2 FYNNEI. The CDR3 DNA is TGTGCCAGCAGAGAGACGGCGGATACGCAGTATTTT. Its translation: CASRETADTQYF.

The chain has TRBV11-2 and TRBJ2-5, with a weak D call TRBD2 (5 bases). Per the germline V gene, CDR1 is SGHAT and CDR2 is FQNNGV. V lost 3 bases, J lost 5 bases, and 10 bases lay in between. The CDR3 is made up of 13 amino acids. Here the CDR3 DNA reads TGTGCCAGCAGCTTCGGAGGCGGGGAGACCCAGTACTTC. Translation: CASSFGGGETQYF.

The CDR3 DNA reads TGCAGCGTGCGCCAACAGGTCGACTATGGCTACACCTTC. This encodes CSVRQQVDYGYTF. The genes are TRBV29-1 and TRBJ1-2; TRBD1 might be the D (5 bases). V lost 6 bases and J lost 3, with 14 bases in between. CDR3 length: 13 residues. CDR1 SQVTM and CDR2 ANQGSEA come from the germline V gene.

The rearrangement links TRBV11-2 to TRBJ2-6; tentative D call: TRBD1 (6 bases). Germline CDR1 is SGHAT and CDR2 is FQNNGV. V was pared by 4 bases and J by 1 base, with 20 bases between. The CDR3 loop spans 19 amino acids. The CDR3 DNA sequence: TGTGCCAGCAGCTCATTCACAGGGTCTCTTCGGTCTGGGGCCAACGTCCTGACTTTC. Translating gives CASSSFTGSLRSGANVLTF.

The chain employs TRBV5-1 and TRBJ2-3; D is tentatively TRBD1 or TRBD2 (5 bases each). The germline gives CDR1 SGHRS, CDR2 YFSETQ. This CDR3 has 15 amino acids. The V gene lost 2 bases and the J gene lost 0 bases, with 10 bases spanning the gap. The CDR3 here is CASSLTGPSTDTQYF. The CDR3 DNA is TGCGCCAGCAGCTTAACGGGGCCTAGCACAGATACGCAGTATTTT.

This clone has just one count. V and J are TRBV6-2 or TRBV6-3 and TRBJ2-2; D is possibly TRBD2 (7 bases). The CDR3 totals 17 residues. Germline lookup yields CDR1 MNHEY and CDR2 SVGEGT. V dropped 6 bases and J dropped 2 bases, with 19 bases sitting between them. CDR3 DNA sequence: TGTGCCAGCAGCCCCTGGGGGGGCGTAAAAAACACCGGGGAGCTGTTTTTT. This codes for CASSPWGGVKNTGELFF.

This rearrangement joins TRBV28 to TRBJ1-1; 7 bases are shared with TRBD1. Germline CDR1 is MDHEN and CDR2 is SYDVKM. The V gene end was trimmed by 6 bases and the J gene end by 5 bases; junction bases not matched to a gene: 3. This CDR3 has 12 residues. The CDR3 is CASSPRGTEAFF. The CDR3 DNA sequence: TGTGCCAGCAGCCCCAGGGGGACTGAAGCTTTCTTT.

The CDR3 protein is CASNSPTGVGQQYF. CDR3 sequence (DNA): TGTGCCAGCAACTCCCCGACAGGGGTGGGGCAGCAGTACTTC. The V gene is TRBV6-5, the J gene TRBJ2-7, with 8 bases aligning to TRBD1. The CDR3 runs to 14 residues. In germline, CDR1 is MNHEY, CDR2 SVGAGI. With V trimmed by 7 bases and J by 8 bases, 13 bases remained unmatched.

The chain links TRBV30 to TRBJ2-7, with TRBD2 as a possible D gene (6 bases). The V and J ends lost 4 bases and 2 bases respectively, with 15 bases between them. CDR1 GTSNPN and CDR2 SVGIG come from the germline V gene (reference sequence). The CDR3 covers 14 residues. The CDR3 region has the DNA TGTGCCTGGACGTATCGGGGACTGACCTACGAGCAGTACTTC. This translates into CAWTYRGLTYEQYF.

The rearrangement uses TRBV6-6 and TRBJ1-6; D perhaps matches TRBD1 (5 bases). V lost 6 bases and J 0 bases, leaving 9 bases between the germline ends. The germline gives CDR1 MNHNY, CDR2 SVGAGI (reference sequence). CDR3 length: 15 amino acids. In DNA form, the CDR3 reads TGTGCCAGCAGCGATAGGGGCTCCTATAATTCACCCCTCCACTTT. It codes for CASSDRGSYNSPLHF.

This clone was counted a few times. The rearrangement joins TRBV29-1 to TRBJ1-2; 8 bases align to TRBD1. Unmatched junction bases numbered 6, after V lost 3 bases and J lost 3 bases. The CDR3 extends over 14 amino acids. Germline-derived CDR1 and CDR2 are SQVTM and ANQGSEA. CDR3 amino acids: CSVDGPDRDYGYTF. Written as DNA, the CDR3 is TGCAGCGTTGACGGCCCGGACAGGGACTATGGCTACACCTTC.

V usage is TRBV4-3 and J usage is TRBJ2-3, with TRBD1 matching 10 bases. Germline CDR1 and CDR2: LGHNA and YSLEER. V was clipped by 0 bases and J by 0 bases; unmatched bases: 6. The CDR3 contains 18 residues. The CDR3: CASSQELTGGYSTDTQYF. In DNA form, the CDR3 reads TGCGCCAGCAGCCAAGAGTTGACAGGGGGCTATAGCACAGATACGCAGTATTTT.

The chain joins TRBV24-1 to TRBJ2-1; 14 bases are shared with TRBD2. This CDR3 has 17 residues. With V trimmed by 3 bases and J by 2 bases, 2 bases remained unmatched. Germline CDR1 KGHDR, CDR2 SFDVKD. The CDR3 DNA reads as TGTGCCACCAGTGATCGGACTAGCGGGAGGACCTACAATGAGCAGTTCTTC. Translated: CATSDRTSGRTYNEQFF.

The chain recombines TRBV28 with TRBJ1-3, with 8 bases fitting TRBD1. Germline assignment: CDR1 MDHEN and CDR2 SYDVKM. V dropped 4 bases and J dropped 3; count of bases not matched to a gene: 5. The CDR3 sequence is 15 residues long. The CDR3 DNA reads TGTGCCAGCAGTTCCACAGGGGGACGTGGAAACACCATATATTTT. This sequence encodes CASSSTGGRGNTIYF.

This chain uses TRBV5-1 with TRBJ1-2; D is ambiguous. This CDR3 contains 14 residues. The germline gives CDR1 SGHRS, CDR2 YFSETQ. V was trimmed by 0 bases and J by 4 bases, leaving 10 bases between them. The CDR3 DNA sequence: TGCGCCAGCAGCTTGGGAGGACGGGCCTATGGCTACACCTTC. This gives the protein CASSLGGRAYGYTF.

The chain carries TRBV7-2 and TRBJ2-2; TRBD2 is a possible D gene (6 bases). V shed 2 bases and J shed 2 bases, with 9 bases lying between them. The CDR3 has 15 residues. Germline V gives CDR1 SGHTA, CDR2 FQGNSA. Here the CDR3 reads CASSLSSGNTGELFF. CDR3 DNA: TGTGCCAGCAGCTTAAGTAGCGGTAACACCGGGGAGCTGTTTTTT.

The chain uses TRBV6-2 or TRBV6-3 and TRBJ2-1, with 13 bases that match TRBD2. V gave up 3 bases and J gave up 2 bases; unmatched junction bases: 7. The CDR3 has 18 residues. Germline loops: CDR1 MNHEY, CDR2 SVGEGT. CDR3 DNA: TGTGCCAGCAGTTATGGGACTAGCGGGAAGGGGCCCTACAATGAGCAGTTCTTC. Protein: CASSYGTSGKGPYNEQFF.

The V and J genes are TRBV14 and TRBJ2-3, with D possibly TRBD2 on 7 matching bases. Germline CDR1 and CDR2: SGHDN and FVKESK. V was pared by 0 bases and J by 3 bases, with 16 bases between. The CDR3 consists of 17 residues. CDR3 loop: CASSQDRTGRGTDTQYF. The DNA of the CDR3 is TGTGCCAGCAGCCAAGATAGAACAGGGAGGGGGACAGATACGCAGTATTTT. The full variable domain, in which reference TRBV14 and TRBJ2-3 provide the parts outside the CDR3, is EAGVTQFPSHSVIEKGQTVTLRCDPISGHDNLYWYRRVMGKEIKFLLHFVKESKQDESGMPNNRFLAERTGGTYSTLKVQPAELEDSGVYFCASSQDRTGRGTDTQYFGPGTRLTVL.

The CDR3 sequence: CASKTGTESNTEAFF. The CDR3 bases are TGTGCCAGTAAAACCGGGACAGAAAGCAACACTGAAGCTTTCTTT. The V gene is TRBV19, the J gene TRBJ1-1, with 7 bases fitting TRBD1. The CDR3 length is 15 residues. Trimming at V came to 7 bases and at J to 2 bases, leaving 10 bases not matched to a gene. The germline V gene has CDR1 LNHDA and CDR2 SQIVND (reference sequence). Full variable domain (remainder filled in from reference TRBV19 and TRBJ1-1): DGGITQSPKYLFRKEGQNVTLSCEQNLNHDAMYWYRQDPGQGLRLIYYSQIVNDFQKGDIAEGYSVSREKKESFPLTVTSAQKNPTAFYLCASKTGTESNTEAFFGQGTRLTVV.

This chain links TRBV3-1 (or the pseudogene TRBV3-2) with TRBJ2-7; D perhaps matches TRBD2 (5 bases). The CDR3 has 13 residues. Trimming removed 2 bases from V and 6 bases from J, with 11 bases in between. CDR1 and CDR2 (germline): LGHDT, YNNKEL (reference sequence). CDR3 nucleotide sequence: TGTGCCAGCAGCCAATTTCTAGCTGGCGAGCAGTACTTC. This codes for CASSQFLAGEQYF.

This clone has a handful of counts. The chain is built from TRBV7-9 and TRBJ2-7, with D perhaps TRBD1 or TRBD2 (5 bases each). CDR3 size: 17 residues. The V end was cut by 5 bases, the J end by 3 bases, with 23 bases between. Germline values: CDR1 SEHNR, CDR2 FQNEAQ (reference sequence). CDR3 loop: CASSPQPGKGTYYEQYF. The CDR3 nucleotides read TGTGCCAGCAGCCCCCAACCCGGGAAGGGGACCTACTACGAGCAGTACTTC.

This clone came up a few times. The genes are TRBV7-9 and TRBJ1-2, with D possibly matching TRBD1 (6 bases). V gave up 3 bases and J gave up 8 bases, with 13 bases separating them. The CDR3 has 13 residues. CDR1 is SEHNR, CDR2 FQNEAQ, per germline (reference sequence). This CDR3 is CASSLSGVGGYTF. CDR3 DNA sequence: TGTGCCAGCAGCTTGTCAGGGGTTGGCGGCTACACCTTC.

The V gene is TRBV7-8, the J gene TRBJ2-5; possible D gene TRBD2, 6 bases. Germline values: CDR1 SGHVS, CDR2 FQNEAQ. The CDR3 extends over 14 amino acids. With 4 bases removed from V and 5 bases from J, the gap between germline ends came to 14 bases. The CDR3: CASSSLSGVETQYF. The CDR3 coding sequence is TGTGCCAGCAGCTCTCTTTCGGGGGTCGAGACCCAGTACTTC.